This TCR beta chain comes out of a study of T cell repertoires in cytomegalovirus infection. Germline V gene data show CDR1 as KGHSH and CDR2 as LQKENI. Trimming took off 3 bases at V and 7 bases at J, with 7 bases between the two ends. CDR3 size: 12 residues. Each CDR3 protein gets one entry after TCRdb re-called the reads with MiXCR. The table includes 150,000 to 180,000 distinct CDR3 sequences, around 20% detected once. The receptor comes from a human donor in good health (CMV status not recorded). Some clones in this sample may be carry-over from other donors' samples. Material: PBMCs. The chain couples TRBV18 to TRBJ1-3, with a possible D match to TRBD1 (5 bases). Written as DNA, the CDR3 is TGTGCCAGCTCACCGGAGGGGAACACCATATATTTT. It yields the protein CASSPEGNTIYF.